The 5 T cell receptor beta chains below come from one sample, sequenced in a study of Ad26.COV2.S vaccination and SARS-CoV-2 variants. Sequencing was performed with immunoSEQ multiplex PCR; in TCRdb, only in-frame clones are kept and a portion is missing. The table includes about 370,000 clones, about 88% detected once. Documented treatment: 15 to 20 received Ad26.COV2.S at low or high dose, single or two shots; 5 received placebo; per-sample allocation not given. Day 63 after the first injection of vaccine or placebo was the sampling time. This specimen was peripheral blood, taken in a trial of Ad26.COV2.S vaccine versus placebo. These receptors were taken from a person between 18 and 59 years old who received the Ad26.COV2.S COVID-19 vaccine or a placebo.

This sequence joins TRBV9 and TRBJ1-2; D is possibly TRBD1 (5 bases). The CDR3 has 16 residues. The V end lost 4 bases, the J end lost 0 bases, and 16 bases lay between the germline ends. Germline CDR1 is SGDLS and CDR2 is YYNGEE. The CDR3 loop reads CASSPSGSGPNYGYTF. CDR3 nucleotide sequence: TGTGCCAGCAGCCCATCTGGTTCAGGGCCTAACTATGGCTACACCTTC.

The chain links TRBV5-6 to TRBJ1-3; D is possibly TRBD1 (5 bases). The CDR3 extends over 15 amino acids. Germline V lookup: CDR1 SGHDT, CDR2 YYEEEE. Between the trimmed V and J ends, which lost 3 bases and 2 bases, there was a span of 12 bases. CDR3 in DNA: TGTGCCAGCAGCTCACCAGGGATGCCTGGAAACACCATATATTTT. Amino acid sequence: CASSSPGMPGNTIYF.

The rearrangement links TRBV11-3 to TRBJ2-1; TRBD2 aligns across 15 bases. This CDR3 contains 18 residues. Germline trimming cut 5 bases from V and 2 bases from J; bases unmatched to any gene: 7. Germline assignment: CDR1 SGHNT and CDR2 YENEEA. CDR3 bases: TGTGCCAGCAGCCCGGGGACTAGCGGGGGGAGGGCCTACAATGAGCAGTTCTTC. It codes for CASSPGTSGGRAYNEQFF.

The rearrangement uses TRBV5-1 and TRBJ2-1; a weak D match, TRBD1 (5 bases). Germline CDR1 is SGHRS and CDR2 is YFSETQ. V was clipped by 0 bases and J by 7 bases, with 14 bases between them. CDR3 length equals 15 residues. The CDR3 loop is CASSLVQGYSNEQFF. In DNA form, the CDR3 reads TGCGCCAGCAGCTTGGTGCAGGGATATAGTAATGAGCAGTTCTTC. The variable domain in full, with the rest retrieved from reference TRBV5-1 and TRBJ2-1, is KAGVTQTPRYLIKTRGQQVTLSCSPISGHRSVSWYQQTPGQGLQFLFEYFSETQRNKGNFPGRFSGRQFSNSRSEMNVSTLELGDSALYLCASSLVQGYSNEQFFGPGTRLTVL.

This chain links TRBV27 with TRBJ2-3, with D unresolved. V was clipped by 5 bases and J by 6 bases, with 9 bases between them. CDR3 size: 12 residues. The germline V gene encodes CDR1 MNHEY and CDR2 SMNVEV (reference sequence). This chain's CDR3 is CASSAVVDTQYF. CDR3 coding DNA: TGTGCCAGCAGTGCCGTAGTGGATACGCAGTATTTT.